This entry lists 20 T cell receptor beta chains sequenced from one sample in a study of blood T cell repertoires in COVID-19. The data were produced by immunoSEQ multiplex PCR, yet TCRdb's version contains in-frame clones alone and is incomplete. The sample consists of 250,000 to 350,000 clones, 70% to 85% of them appearing once. The sequenced sample was peripheral blood. The source is a human donor with COVID-19, enrolled during active disease. The donor label of this sample is uncertain.

The chain uses TRBV7-9 and TRBJ2-7; D might be TRBD2 (5 bases). The CDR3 is made up of 12 amino acids. Trimming removed 3 bases at V and 6 bases at J, with 9 bases between. Germline V gene sequence: CDR1 SEHNR, CDR2 FQNEAQ (reference sequence). Written as DNA, the CDR3 is TGTGCCAGCAGCTTCACCGGGGTCGAGCAGTACTTC. This translates into CASSFTGVEQYF.

The V and J genes are TRBV3-1 (or the pseudogene TRBV3-2) and TRBJ1-4; D is undetermined. CDR1 and CDR2 (germline): LGHDT, YNNKEL (reference sequence). V gave up 0 bases and J gave up 5 bases, with 13 bases separating them. The CDR3 runs 16 residues. The CDR3 spells CASSQDIVSGNEKLFF. CDR3 nucleotides: TGTGCCAGCAGCCAAGATATCGTCTCCGGGAATGAAAAACTGTTTTTT.

This clone came up a few times. The genes are TRBV18 and TRBJ2-2; 7 bases line up with TRBD1. The V and J ends lost 1 base and 5 bases, in that order; junction bases with no gene match: 4. CDR3 length: 15 residues. CDR1 and CDR2 from the germline V gene are KGHSH and LQKENI. The CDR3 nucleotides read TGTGCCAGCTCACCACTCCAGGGGGATACCGGGGAGCTGTTTTTT. Its translation is CASSPLQGDTGELFF.

This chain connects TRBV28 to TRBJ2-4; TRBD1 is a possible D gene (6 bases). The germline CDR1 and CDR2 sequences are MDHEN and SYDVKM. V lost 2 bases and J 0 bases, leaving 8 bases between the germline ends. This CDR3 region has 15 residues. The CDR3: CASSLQGLAKNIQYF. CDR3 bases: TGTGCCAGCAGTTTACAGGGGCTAGCCAAAAACATTCAGTACTTC.

This rearrangement joins TRBV6-5 to TRBJ2-2, with 8 positions matching TRBD1. From germline, CDR1 is MNHEY and CDR2 SVGAGI. The CDR3 covers 14 residues. V lost 11 bases to trimming and J lost 6 bases; unmatched junction nucleotides: 11. CDR3: CAFRDRSVAGELFF. The DNA for the CDR3 is TGTGCCTTCCGGGACAGGTCCGTGGCCGGGGAGCTGTTTTTT.

This chain links TRBV30 with TRBJ1-1; TRBD1 aligns across 10 bases. Germline V CDR1 and CDR2: GTSNPN, SVGIG (reference sequence). V lost 1 base and J lost 5; bases outside the gene matches: 19. The CDR3 contains 19 residues. The CDR3 nucleotides read TGTGCCTGGAGTGGAGCCCTGGTCCGGGACAGGGGCAAGTGGACTGAAGCTTTCTTT. Protein product: CAWSGALVRDRGKWTEAFF.

The V gene is TRBV6-5, the J gene TRBJ2-4; TRBD1 is a possible D gene (5 bases). Trimming removed 2 bases from V and 0 bases from J, with 5 bases in between. The CDR3 covers 14 residues. CDR1 is MNHEY and CDR2 is SVGAGI in the germline V gene. CDR3 sequence (DNA): TGTGCCAGCAGTTACAGGGGAGCCAAAAACATTCAGTACTTC. Translated, it gives CASSYRGAKNIQYF.

The CDR3 coding sequence is TGTGCCAGCAGCCAAGGGAGGGTACGGACTGAAGCTTTCTTT. Amino acids: CASSQGRVRTEAFF. This rearrangement joins TRBV14 to TRBJ1-1; D is uncertain. Germline V gene lookup returns CDR1 SGHDN and CDR2 FVKESK. Between the trimmed V and J ends, which lost 1 base and 5 bases, there was a span of 11 bases. This CDR3 has 14 amino acids.

This clone occurred once. The genes are TRBV11-3 and TRBJ2-1; 8 bases are a match to TRBD2. V was pared by 0 bases and J by 2 bases, with 3 bases of the junction left unmatched. The CDR3 loop spans 16 amino acids. CDR1 and CDR2 from the germline V gene are SGHNT and YENEEA. The CDR3, as DNA: TGTGCCAGCAGCTTAGAAGCGGGAGTTCCCTACAATGAGCAGTTCTTC. Translation: CASSLEAGVPYNEQFF.

This clone came up a few times. Other DNA sequences within the sample encode an identical CDR3. This chain links TRBV29-1 with TRBJ2-1; 7 bases align to TRBD2. The CDR3 sequence is 14 residues long. The V gene's germline CDR1 is SQVTM and CDR2 ANQGSEA. V lost 4 bases to trimming and J lost 2 bases; unmatched junction nucleotides: 5. The CDR3: CSVAGGGTYNEQFF. DNA for the CDR3: TGCAGCGTTGCGGGCGGGGGTACCTACAATGAGCAGTTCTTC.

The J gene is TRBJ1-5, the V gene TRBV2; 7 bases are a match to TRBD1. The junction had 16 bases not matched to a gene; V was cut back by 2 bases and J by 12 bases. Germline V CDR1 and CDR2: SNHLY, FYNNEI. The CDR3 spans 16 residues. The CDR3: CASSESMTGPQWLQHF. The CDR3 coding sequence is TGTGCCAGCAGTGAATCGATGACAGGGCCTCAATGGCTCCAGCATTTT.

This chain joins TRBV3-1 (or the pseudogene TRBV3-2) and TRBJ2-2; 8 positions agree with TRBD1. Germline V lookup: CDR1 LGHDT, CDR2 YNNKEL (reference sequence). The CDR3 extends over 15 amino acids. V was pared by 4 bases and J by 6 bases, with 7 bases of the junction left unmatched. The CDR3 nucleotides are TGTGCCAGCAGCCCCCGGACAGGGATTGCCGGGGAGCTGTTTTTT. Its protein product is CASSPRTGIAGELFF.

The V call is TRBV30, the J call TRBJ1-1, with TRBD1 matching 7 bases. The CDR3 contains 13 residues. Trimming took 4 bases from V and 3 from J; bases not matched to a gene: 5. Germline V gene data show CDR1 as GTSNPN and CDR2 as SVGIG (reference sequence). CDR3 bases: TGTGCCTGGACCATAACAGGGGACACTGAAGCTTTCTTT. Its translation is CAWTITGDTEAFF. Combining the CDR3 with reference TRBV30 and TRBJ1-1 gives the whole variable domain SQTIHQWPATLVQPVGSPLSLECTVEGTSNPNLYWYRQAAGRGLQLLFYSVGIGQISSEVPQNLSASRPQDRQFILSSKKLLLSDSGFYLCAWTITGDTEAFFGQGTRLTVV.

Points on this clone: In the same sample, other DNA sequences code for this CDR3. The chain combines TRBV19 with TRBJ1-1, with TRBD1 as a possible D gene (5 bases). The germline V gene encodes CDR1 LNHDA and CDR2 SQIVND (reference sequence). This CDR3 contains 13 residues. Trimming cost V 3 bases and J 4 bases, with 9 bases left between them. CDR3 nucleotides: TGTGCCAGTAGTATTCAGGGATCCACTGAAGCTTTCTTT. This encodes CASSIQGSTEAFF.

As to this clone: A much larger clonotype is one base distant, so this may be a read error. The V and J genes are TRBV28 and TRBJ1-3; perhaps TRBD1 as D (5 bases). Trimming stripped 4 bases from V and 0 bases from J, with 7 bases between. The CDR3 is made up of 14 amino acids. In germline, CDR1 is MDHEN, CDR2 SYDVKM. The CDR3 protein is CASSYRSSGNTIYF. In DNA form, the CDR3 reads TGTGCCAGCAGTTACAGGAGCTCTGGAAACACCATATATTTT.

Note on this clone: An end of the junction differs from the germline gene, which may be a read error. CDR3 loop: CASSETSSHEQYF. CDR3 nucleotides: TGTGCCAGCAGCGAGACTAGCTCCCACGAGCAGTACTTC. V gene TRBV11-3 combines with J gene TRBJ2-7, with 7 nucleotides matching TRBD2. CDR3 length equals 13 residues. The germline V gene has CDR1 SGHNT and CDR2 YENEEA.

The chain recombines TRBV19 with TRBJ2-2; 8 nucleotides agree with TRBD2. Trimming removed 7 bases from V and 1 base from J; junction bases left unmatched: 8. Germline CDR1 LNHDA, CDR2 SQIVND (reference sequence). This CDR3 has 16 amino acids. The CDR3 spells CASTPPTSENTGELFF. In nucleotides, the CDR3 is TGTGCCAGTACCCCCCCGACTAGCGAGAACACCGGGGAGCTGTTTTTT. The full variable domain, its missing parts supplied by reference TRBV19 and TRBJ2-2, is DGGITQSPKYLFRKEGQNVTLSCEQNLNHDAMYWYRQDPGQGLRLIYYSQIVNDFQKGDIAEGYSVSREKKESFPLTVTSAQKNPTAFYLCASTPPTSENTGELFFGEGSRLTVL.

This chain joins TRBV5-4 and TRBJ1-6, with no clear D. The CDR3 is 13 amino acids. Germline V gene sequence: CDR1 SGHNT, CDR2 YYREEE (reference sequence). V was clipped by 0 bases and J by 14 bases, with 12 bases between them. The CDR3: CASSLERGDTLHF. The CDR3, as DNA: TGTGCCAGCAGCTTGGAGAGAGGTGATACCCTCCACTTT.

The V and J genes are TRBV29-1 and TRBJ2-1; D gene unclear. CDR1 SQVTM and CDR2 ANQGSEA come from the germline V gene. Deletions cut 3 bases from V and 0 bases from J, with 3 bases between. The CDR3 totals 12 residues. Here the CDR3 DNA reads TGCAGCGTTGACTCCTCCTACAATGAGCAGTTCTTC. Its protein is CSVDSSYNEQFF.

This clone was seen once. For the CDR3, the DNA is TGTGCCAGCAGCCGAGCCCTGGGGGGGGTAGATGGCTACACCTTC. Its protein is CASSRALGGVDGYTF. V usage is TRBV4-2 and J usage is TRBJ1-2; the D gene is possibly TRBD1 (5 bases). V lost 4 bases, J lost 6 bases, and 18 bases lay in between. Germline CDR1 is LGHNA and CDR2 is YNFKEQ. The CDR3 consists of 15 residues.